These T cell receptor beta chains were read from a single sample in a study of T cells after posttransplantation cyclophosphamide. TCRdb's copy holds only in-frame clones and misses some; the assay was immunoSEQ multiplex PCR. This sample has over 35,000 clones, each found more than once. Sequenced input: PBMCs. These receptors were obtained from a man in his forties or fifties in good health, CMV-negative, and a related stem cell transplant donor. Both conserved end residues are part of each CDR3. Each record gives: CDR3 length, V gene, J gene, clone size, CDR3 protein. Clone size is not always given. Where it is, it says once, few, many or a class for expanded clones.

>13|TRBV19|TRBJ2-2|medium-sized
CASSITSYGELFF
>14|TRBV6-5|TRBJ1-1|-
CASNIQGTHTEAFF
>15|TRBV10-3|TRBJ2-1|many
CAISDREGDYNEQFF
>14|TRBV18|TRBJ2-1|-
CASSPGTEYNEQFF
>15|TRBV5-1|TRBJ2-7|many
CASSPPRQGVNEQYF
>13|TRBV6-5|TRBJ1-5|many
CASSPGANQPQHF
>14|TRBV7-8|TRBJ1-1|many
CASSLAGSNTEAFF
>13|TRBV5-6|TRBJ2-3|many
CASSGSRKATQYF
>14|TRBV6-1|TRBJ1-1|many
CASIGSTGKTEAFF
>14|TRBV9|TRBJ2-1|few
CASSVATSNDEQFF
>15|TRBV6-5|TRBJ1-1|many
CASSYSGRVNTEAFF
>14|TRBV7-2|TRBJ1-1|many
CASSTQGANTEAFF
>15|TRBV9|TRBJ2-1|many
CASSEGLAGYNEQFF
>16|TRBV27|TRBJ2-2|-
CASSVVAGVGTGELFF